The clone carrying this T cell receptor beta chain was seen ten or more times. The antigen is unknown. Breast cancer patients provided tissue from their axillary draining lymph nodes. CDR1 and CDR2 (germline): SGHAT, FQNNGV. This CDR3 is built from 15 residues. V lost 1 base, J lost 6 bases, and 7 bases stayed unmatched. TCRdb re-derived calls from the multiplex PCR reads in MiXCR, one entry per CDR3 protein. The table records about 200,000 distinct CDR3 sequences, under 40% of them present only once. The sample comes from a study of breast tumors, draining lymph nodes, adjacent tissues. Study findings and constraints: Most tumor T cells seemingly derive from lymph node, then expand in tumor. Luminal-like breast cancer showed significantly greater tumor-nontumor repertoire similarity than basal-like breast cancer did.

The chain combines TRBV11-2 with TRBJ2-5; 8 bases align to TRBD1. The sequencing input was axillary lymph node tissue. The sequence was obtained from a female donor with breast cancer. Some clones in this sample may be carry-over from other donors' samples. DNA of the CDR3: TGTGCCAGCAGCTTAGCCCACGGACAGGGTCAGACCCAGTACTTC. It is translated as CASSLAHGQGQTQYF.